The next 13 T cell receptor beta chains were all read from a single sample in a study of blood T cell repertoires in COVID-19. TCRdb's copy holds only in-frame clones and misses some; the assay was immunoSEQ multiplex PCR. The sample contains approximately 300,000 clones, around 88% of which appear only once. Sequenced sample: peripheral blood. The receptors come from a woman between 50 and 59 years old with acute or convalescent COVID-19.

This sequence joins TRBV3-1 (or the pseudogene TRBV3-2) and TRBJ2-7; 7 bases agree with TRBD1. Looked up from germline, CDR1 is LGHDT and CDR2 is YNNKEL (reference sequence). The CDR3 covers 14 residues. After removal of 2 bases from V and 3 bases from J, the junction contained 4 bases not matched to a gene. Here the CDR3 reads CASSQIDRVYEQYF. The CDR3 nucleotides are TGTGCCAGCAGCCAAATCGACAGGGTCTACGAGCAGTACTTC.

The chain has TRBV29-1 and TRBJ2-7; D is perhaps TRBD1 (6 bases). Germline V gene data show CDR1 as SQVTM and CDR2 as ANQGSEA. This CDR3 spans 11 amino acids. V lost 5 bases to trimming and J lost 4 bases, with 9 bases between them. CDR3 nucleotides: TGCAGCGTTCAGGGGTGGTACGAGCAGTACTTC. The encoded protein is CSVQGWYEQYF.

This chain links TRBV3-1 (or the pseudogene TRBV3-2) with TRBJ2-3; 7 bases are a match to TRBD2. The CDR3 extends over 13 amino acids. Germline CDR1 reads LGHDT; CDR2 reads YNNKEL (reference sequence). V lost 5 bases to trimming and J lost 3 bases; unmatched junction nucleotides: 2. DNA of the CDR3: TGTGCCAGCAGCGGGAGGGGTACAGATACGCAGTATTTT. Translating gives CASSGRGTDTQYF.

This rearrangement joins TRBV15 to TRBJ2-3, with 13 bases lining up with TRBD2. This CDR3 has 16 amino acids. Looked up from germline, CDR1 is LNHNV and CDR2 is YYDKDF (reference sequence). After removal of 3 bases from V and 4 bases from J, the junction contained 4 bases not matched to a gene. DNA of the CDR3: TGTGCCACCAGCAGCGGACTAGCGGGAGTCGCAGATACGCAGTATTTT. It specifies CATSSGLAGVADTQYF.

Turning to this clone: Other DNA sequences in this sample translate to the same CDR3. The chain links TRBV24-1 to TRBJ1-5; D is possibly TRBD1 (5 bases). Germline V gene lookup returns CDR1 KGHDR and CDR2 SFDVKD. V lost 2 bases, J lost 2 bases, and 6 bases lay in between. This CDR3 contains 14 residues. The CDR3 DNA follows: TGTGCCACCAGTGATTCGGGGGGCAATCAGCCCCAGCATTTT. Translated: CATSDSGGNQPQHF.

CDR3 region: CASSWTGGSYGYTF. DNA for the CDR3: TGTGCCAGCAGCTGGACAGGGGGCAGCTATGGCTACACCTTC. V usage is TRBV5-4 and J usage is TRBJ1-2; TRBD1 matches 11 bases. The J segment lost 4 bases and the V segment lost 3 bases, leaving 2 bases of the junction unmatched. The CDR3 runs to 14 residues. CDR1 is SGHNT and CDR2 is YYREEE in the germline V gene (reference sequence).

DNA of the CDR3: TGCAGCGTTGTCGCTAGGGGGTGGTCCGGGGAGCTGTTTTTT. Translating gives CSVVARGWSGELFF. This rearrangement joins TRBV29-1 to TRBJ2-2; weak D call: TRBD1 (6 bases). Deletions cut 4 bases from V and 6 bases from J, with 15 bases between. Per the germline V gene, CDR1 is SQVTM and CDR2 is ANQGSEA. This CDR3 spans 14 amino acids.

The chain is built from TRBV14 and TRBJ2-3; 13 nucleotides match TRBD2. This CDR3 has 18 amino acids. CDR1 SGHDN and CDR2 FVKESK come from the germline V gene. Germline trimming cut 0 bases from V and 2 bases from J; bases unmatched to any gene: 5. The CDR3, as DNA: TGTGCCAGCAGCCAAGATCGACTAGCGGGAGGTTTCACAGATACGCAGTATTTT. Translating it yields CASSQDRLAGGFTDTQYF.

The V and J genes are TRBV10-1 and TRBJ2-7, with 9 bases aligning to TRBD1. The CDR3 covers 18 residues. The V gene's germline CDR1 is WNHNN and CDR2 SYGVQD (reference sequence). Trimming removed 3 bases from V and 7 bases from J; junction bases left unmatched: 19. CDR3 sequence reads: CASSDSGQIGQGPGEQYF. In DNA, the CDR3 is TGCGCCAGCAGTGACTCGGGTCAAATTGGACAGGGGCCGGGGGAGCAGTACTTC.

The chain carries TRBV28 and TRBJ1-5; D gene uncertain. CDR3 size: 13 residues. Germline values: CDR1 MDHEN, CDR2 SYDVKM. V was pared by 7 bases and J by 5 bases, with 12 bases between. The CDR3 region is CASIAWGDQPQHF. Here the CDR3 DNA reads TGTGCCAGCATCGCCTGGGGAGATCAGCCCCAGCATTTT. Using reference TRBV28 and TRBJ1-5 for the parts outside the CDR3, the full variable domain is DVKVTQSSRYLVKRTGEKVFLECVQDMDHENMFWYRQDPGLGLRLIYFSYDVKMKEKGDIPEGYSVSREKKERFSLILESASTNQTSMYLCASIAWGDQPQHFGDGTRLSIL.

This clone has only a few counts. The V and J genes are TRBV6-6 and TRBJ1-1, with TRBD1 matching 7 bases. Germline-derived CDR1 and CDR2 are MNHNY and SVGAGI (reference sequence). Germline trimming cut 6 bases from V and 12 bases from J; bases unmatched to any gene: 10. There are 12 residues in the CDR3. DNA for the CDR3: TGTGCCAGCAGACCGACAGGGTTCGGGCCTTTCTTT. This translates into CASRPTGFGPFF.

The DNA for the CDR3 is TGCGCCAGCAGCTGGACAGGGGACGGTTCACCCCTCCACTTT. Translation: CASSWTGDGSPLHF. The rearrangement uses TRBV5-1 and TRBJ1-6; 9 bases are shared with TRBD1. Trimming cost V 3 bases and J 9 bases; bases outside gene matches: 4. The CDR3 has 14 amino acids. Per germline, CDR1 SGHRS and CDR2 YFSETQ.

V and J are TRBV19 and TRBJ1-2; tentative D call: TRBD1 (6 bases). Per the germline V gene, CDR1 is LNHDA and CDR2 is SQIVND (reference sequence). Trimming left V 4 bases short and J 7 bases short, with 10 bases between. The CDR3 has 12 amino acids. The CDR3 spells CASSRTVSGYTF. For the CDR3, the DNA is TGTGCCAGTAGTAGGACAGTGAGTGGCTACACCTTC.